Each of the 9 T cell receptor beta chains below was sequenced from the same sample in a study of T-cell memory formation after mild COVID-19. TCRdb processed the 5' RACE reads anew with MiXCR; each CDR3 protein has one entry. The table lists about 250,000 distinct CDR3 sequences, 15% of them singletons. Sequencing was performed on PBMCs or a T cell subset sorted from them (not recorded which). All receptors derive from an adult woman who had mild COVID-19 (a few samples of this study predate the infection). Cell type and time point are not known.

This clonotype came up many times. The junction does not match germline at one end; this may be a read error. The chain combines TRBV6-5 with TRBJ1-1; D call uncertain. Germline values: CDR1 MNHEY, CDR2 SVGAGI. The CDR3 is 15 amino acids. The CDR3 DNA sequence: TGTGCCAGCAGCTACTTAGCGACGGTGAACACTGAAGCTTTCTTT. The encoded protein is CASSYLATVNTEAFF.

This clonotype was observed a few times. This sequence joins TRBV18 and TRBJ1-4; possible D gene TRBD1, 6 bases. The CDR3 runs to 15 residues. CDR1 KGHSH and CDR2 LQKENI come from the germline V gene. Trimming took off 3 bases at V and 2 bases at J, with 10 bases between the two ends. The CDR3 loop is CASSPQGGTNEKLFF. For the CDR3, the DNA is TGTGCCAGCTCACCCCAAGGGGGGACTAATGAAAAACTGTTTTTT.

This clonotype was detected only a few times. The chain employs TRBV5-1 and TRBJ2-1; D is unresolved. The germline V gene encodes CDR1 SGHRS and CDR2 YFSETQ. V lost 3 bases and J 6 bases, leaving 13 bases between the germline ends. The CDR3 has 14 residues. DNA for the CDR3: TGCGCCAGCAGCTCCTGGGATCCAATCAATGAGCAGTTCTTC. Its protein is CASSSWDPINEQFF.

Written as DNA, the CDR3 is TGCAGTGCTAGAGATCAAGGGGACATTCAGTACTTC. It translates to CSARDQGDIQYF. The genes are TRBV20-1 and TRBJ2-4; the D gene is possibly TRBD1 (5 bases). Germline V gene lookup returns CDR1 DFQATT and CDR2 SNEGSKA (reference sequence). The CDR3 extends over 12 amino acids. Trimming removed 0 bases at V and 8 bases at J, with 8 bases between.

The J gene is TRBJ2-5, the V gene TRBV4-1; D is uncertain. The CDR3 has 13 amino acids. Trimming left V 1 base short and J 4 bases short, with 7 bases between. The germline CDR1 and CDR2 sequences are MGHRA and YSYEKL. CDR3 sequence reads: CASSQVPRETQYF. The CDR3, as DNA: TGCGCCAGCAGCCAAGTACCCCGAGAGACCCAGTACTTC.

The sample holds one count of this clonotype. The rearrangement joins TRBV7-9 to TRBJ1-6; D uncertain. The CDR3 runs 13 residues. The ends were cut back, 1 base at V and 9 bases at J, with 7 bases in the middle. CDR1 is SEHNR, CDR2 FQNEAQ, per germline (reference sequence). The CDR3 loop is CASSLGWSSPLHF. In DNA form, the CDR3 reads TGTGCCAGCAGCTTAGGGTGGAGTTCACCCCTCCACTTT.

The J gene is TRBJ2-7, the V gene TRBV6-2 or TRBV6-3; 8 positions agree with TRBD2. This CDR3 contains 16 residues. Looked up from germline, CDR1 is MNHEY and CDR2 is SVGEGT. Trimming removed 2 bases from V and 2 bases from J; junction bases left unmatched: 8. The chain's CDR3 is CASSYNPIGRAYEQYF. The CDR3 DNA sequence: TGTGCCAGCAGTTACAATCCAATCGGGAGGGCCTACGAGCAGTACTTC.

The V call is TRBV12-3 or TRBV12-4, the J call TRBJ1-5; 7 positions agree with TRBD1. The CDR3 totals 14 residues. After removal of 3 bases from V and 6 bases from J, the junction contained 5 bases not matched to a gene. The CDR3 loop is CASSFSGGGQPQHF. In DNA, the CDR3 is TGTGCCAGCAGTTTTTCAGGGGGTGGTCAGCCCCAGCATTTT.

This clonotype turned up a few times. The chain has TRBV10-3 and TRBJ2-5; unclear D gene. Trimming shortened V by 8 bases and J by 8 bases, and 18 bases separated the two germline ends. This CDR3 region has 13 residues. Germline-derived CDR1 and CDR2 are ENHRY and SYGVKD. The CDR3 spells CAIHPTGGRTQYF. In DNA form, the CDR3 reads TGTGCCATCCACCCGACTGGTGGGCGAACCCAGTACTTC.